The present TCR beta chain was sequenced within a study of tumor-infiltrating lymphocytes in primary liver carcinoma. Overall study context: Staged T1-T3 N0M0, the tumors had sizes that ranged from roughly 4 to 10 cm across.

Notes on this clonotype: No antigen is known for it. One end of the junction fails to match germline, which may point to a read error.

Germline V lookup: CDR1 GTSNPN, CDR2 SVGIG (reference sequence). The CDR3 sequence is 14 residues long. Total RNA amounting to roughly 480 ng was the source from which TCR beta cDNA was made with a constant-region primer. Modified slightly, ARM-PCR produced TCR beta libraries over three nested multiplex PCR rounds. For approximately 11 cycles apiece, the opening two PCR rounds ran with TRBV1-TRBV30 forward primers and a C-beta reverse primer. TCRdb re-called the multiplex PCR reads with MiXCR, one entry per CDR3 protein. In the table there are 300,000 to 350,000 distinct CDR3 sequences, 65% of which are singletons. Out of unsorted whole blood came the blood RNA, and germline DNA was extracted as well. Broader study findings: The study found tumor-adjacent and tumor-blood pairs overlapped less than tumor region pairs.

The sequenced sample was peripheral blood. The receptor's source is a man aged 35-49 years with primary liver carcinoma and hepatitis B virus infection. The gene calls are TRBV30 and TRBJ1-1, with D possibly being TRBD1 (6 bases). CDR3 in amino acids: CARSVSGARTEAFF. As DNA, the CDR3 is TGTGCCCGGAGTGTTTCGGGGGCAAGGACTGAAGCTTTCTTT. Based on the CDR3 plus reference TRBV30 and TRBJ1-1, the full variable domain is SQTIHQWPATLVQPVGSPLSLECTVEGTSNPNLYWYRQAAGRGLQLLFYSVGIGQISSEVPQNLSASRPQDRQFILSSKKLLLSDSGFYLCARSVSGARTEAFFGQGTRLTVV.